Each of the 10 T cell receptor beta chains below was sequenced from the same sample in a study of blood T cell repertoires in COVID-19. This table comes from immunoSEQ multiplex PCR, and its TCRdb copy is limited to in-frame clones, with some not included. The sample carries around 160,000 clones, roughly 89% recorded once. The material sequenced was PBMCs or T cells enriched from blood (not recorded which). The receptors were sampled from a woman between 45 and 60 years old who had been exposed to COVID-19.

This clone came up once. This chain joins TRBV18 and TRBJ2-5; perhaps TRBD1 as D (6 bases). Germline values: CDR1 KGHSH, CDR2 LQKENI. V lost 1 base to trimming and J lost 5 bases, with 8 bases between them. CDR3 length: 13 residues. The DNA of the CDR3 is TGTGCCAGCTCACCACTGCAGGGGGAGACCCAGTACTTC. Residues: CASSPLQGETQYF.

The rearrangement joins TRBV19 to TRBJ2-7, with 9 bases lining up with TRBD2. Germline CDR1 LNHDA, CDR2 SQIVND (reference sequence). V lost 5 bases to trimming and J lost 1 base; unmatched junction nucleotides: 12. The length of the CDR3 is 17 residues. The CDR3 here is CASSGPRRGGSSYEQYF. CDR3 DNA sequence: TGTGCCAGTAGTGGGCCACGGCGGGGGGGCTCTTCCTACGAGCAGTACTTC.

The J gene is TRBJ1-2, the V gene TRBV6-2 or TRBV6-3, with 7 bases aligning to TRBD1. The CDR3 has 15 residues. V was clipped by 5 bases and J by 5 bases; unmatched bases: 11. Per the germline V gene, CDR1 is MNHEY and CDR2 is SVGEGT. The CDR3 spells CASSQTLQGNYGYTF. The CDR3 DNA follows: TGTGCCAGCAGTCAAACCCTACAGGGGAATTATGGCTACACCTTC.

V gene TRBV25-1 combines with J gene TRBJ2-7; possibly TRBD2 for D (5 bases). The CDR3 covers 16 residues. Germline CDR1 MGHDK, CDR2 SYGVNS. Trimming removed 3 bases at V and 2 bases at J, with 17 bases between. The CDR3 coding sequence is TGTGCCAGCAGTGATCCGTTCCGGGGATCAACCTACGAGCAGTACTTC. It encodes CASSDPFRGSTYEQYF.

The J gene is TRBJ2-1, the V gene TRBV19; a weak D match, TRBD2 (6 bases). Deletions cut 4 bases from V and 11 bases from J, with 18 bases between. This CDR3 contains 14 residues. Germline values: CDR1 LNHDA, CDR2 SQIVND (reference sequence). CDR3 protein: CASSTGLLGDQQFF. The CDR3 bases are TGTGCCAGTAGTACGGGACTGCTGGGGGACCAGCAGTTCTTC. The whole variable domain, remainder taken from reference TRBV19 and TRBJ2-1, is DGGITQSPKYLFRKEGQNVTLSCEQNLNHDAMYWYRQDPGQGLRLIYYSQIVNDFQKGDIAEGYSVSREKKESFPLTVTSAQKNPTAFYLCASSTGLLGDQQFFGPGTRLTVL.

The chain recombines TRBV19 with TRBJ2-2; 7 bases align to TRBD1. In germline, CDR1 is LNHDA, CDR2 SQIVND (reference sequence). There are 14 residues in the CDR3. V shed 10 bases, J shed 8 bases, and the junction held 13 bases outside the gene matches. DNA for the CDR3: TGTGCCACTCGGAACAGGGGCCGCGAGGGGGAGCTGTTTTTT. Its protein is CATRNRGREGELFF.

The genes are TRBV3-1 (or the pseudogene TRBV3-2) and TRBJ1-3, with no clear D. The CDR3 sequence is 16 residues long. Germline CDR1 and CDR2: LGHDT and YNNKEL (reference sequence). V was clipped by 4 bases and J by 0 bases, with 13 bases between them. The CDR3 DNA is TGTGCCAGCAGCCCACCCAGAGACTACTCTGGAAACACCATATATTTT. Translated: CASSPPRDYSGNTIYF.

This clone was picked up one time. The V and J genes are TRBV25-1 and TRBJ2-1, with 8 nucleotides matching TRBD2. The CDR3 is 15 residues long. Germline-derived CDR1 and CDR2 are MGHDK and SYGVNS. V trimming: 6 bases; J trimming: 8 bases; junction bases outside the gene matches: 12. The chain's CDR3 is CASRGAGVGFDEQFF. CDR3 DNA: TGTGCCAGCAGGGGAGCGGGAGTCGGGTTCGATGAGCAGTTCTTC.

V gene TRBV10-3 combines with J gene TRBJ2-3, with 7 bases fitting TRBD2. The trim removed 11 bases at V and 3 bases at J, leaving 8 bases unmatched. The CDR3 totals 13 residues. Germline CDR1 reads ENHRY; CDR2 reads SYGVKD. This chain's CDR3 is CAARGTSTDTQYF. The CDR3 coding sequence is TGTGCCGCGCGGGGGACGTCGACAGATACGCAGTATTTT.

This chain joins TRBV2 and TRBJ1-5; D ambiguous. V shed 6 bases and J shed 3 bases, with 27 bases lying between them. CDR1 is SNHLY, CDR2 FYNNEI, per germline. This CDR3 is built from 19 residues. CDR3 sequence (DNA): TGTGCCAGCAGACTCGGGGAGACGCTGTTTACCGAGGTCAATCAGCCCCAGCATTTT. Amino acids: CASRLGETLFTEVNQPQHF.